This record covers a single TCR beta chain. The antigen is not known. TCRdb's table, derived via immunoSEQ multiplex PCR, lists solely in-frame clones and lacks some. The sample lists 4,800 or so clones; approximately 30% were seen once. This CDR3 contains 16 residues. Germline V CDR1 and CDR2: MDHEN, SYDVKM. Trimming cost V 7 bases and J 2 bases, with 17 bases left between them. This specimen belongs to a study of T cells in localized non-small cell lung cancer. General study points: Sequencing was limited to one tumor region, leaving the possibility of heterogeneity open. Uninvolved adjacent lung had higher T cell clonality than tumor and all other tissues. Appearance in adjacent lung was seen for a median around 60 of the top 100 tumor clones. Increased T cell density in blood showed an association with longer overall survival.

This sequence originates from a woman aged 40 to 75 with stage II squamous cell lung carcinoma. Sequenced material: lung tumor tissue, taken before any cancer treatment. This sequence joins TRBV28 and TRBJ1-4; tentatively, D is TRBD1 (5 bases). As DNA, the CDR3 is TGTGCCAGCAAGTTTCAGGGTTTGAACACTAATGAAAAACTGTTTTTT. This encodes CASKFQGLNTNEKLFF.